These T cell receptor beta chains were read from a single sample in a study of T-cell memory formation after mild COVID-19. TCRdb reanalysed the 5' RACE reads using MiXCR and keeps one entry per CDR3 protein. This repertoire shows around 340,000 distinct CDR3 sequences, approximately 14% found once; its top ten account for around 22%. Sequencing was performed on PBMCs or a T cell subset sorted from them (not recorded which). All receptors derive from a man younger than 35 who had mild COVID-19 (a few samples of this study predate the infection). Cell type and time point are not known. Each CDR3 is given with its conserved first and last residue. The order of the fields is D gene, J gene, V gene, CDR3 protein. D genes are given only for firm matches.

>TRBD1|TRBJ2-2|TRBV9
CASSKRDRANTGELFF
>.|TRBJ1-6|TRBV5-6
CASSLFGMSSYNSPLHF
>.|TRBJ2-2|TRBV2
CARGKVNTGELFF
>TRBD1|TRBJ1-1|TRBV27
CASSAAGTGEKAFF
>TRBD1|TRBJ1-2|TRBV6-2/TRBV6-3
CASRQTGTDYGYTF
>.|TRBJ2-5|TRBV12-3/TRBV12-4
CASSLTGGDKETQYF
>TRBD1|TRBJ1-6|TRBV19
CASSIGTGGYSPLHF
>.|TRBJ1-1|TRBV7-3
CASSPQQGTEAFF
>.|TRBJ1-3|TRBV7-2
CASSPDVGGNTIYF
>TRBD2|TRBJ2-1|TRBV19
CASIGLANNEQFF
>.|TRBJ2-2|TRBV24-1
CATRRLDSTGELFF
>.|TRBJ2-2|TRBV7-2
CASSLRGPGTGELFF
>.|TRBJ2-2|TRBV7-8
CASRKAGTDNTGELFF
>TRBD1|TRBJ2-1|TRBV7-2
CASSSYGQGANNEQFF
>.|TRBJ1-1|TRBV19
CASSSSGALNTEAFF
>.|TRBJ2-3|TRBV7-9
CASSSTGGRTDTQYF
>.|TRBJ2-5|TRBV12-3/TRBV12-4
CASRSLETQYF
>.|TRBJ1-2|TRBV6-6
CASSLGTEYGYTF
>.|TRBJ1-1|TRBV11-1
CASSESTTEAFF
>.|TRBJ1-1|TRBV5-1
CASSLVGGRGDTEAFF
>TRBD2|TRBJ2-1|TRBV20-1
CSALRTSSYNEQFF
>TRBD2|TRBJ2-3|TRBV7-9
CASSSPGLAATDTQYF
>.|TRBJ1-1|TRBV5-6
CASSSSPAGTEAFF
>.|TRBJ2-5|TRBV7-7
CASSAQGSETQYF
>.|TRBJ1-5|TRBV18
CASSPEQTSHPQHF
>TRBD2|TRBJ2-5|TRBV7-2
CASSYLGRGGETQYF
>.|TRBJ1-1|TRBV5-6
CASSFSNTEAFF
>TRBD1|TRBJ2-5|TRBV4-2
CASSQAATGDETQYF
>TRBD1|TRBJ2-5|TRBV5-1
CASSFQGDRQETQYF
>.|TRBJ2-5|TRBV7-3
CASSQGLRGETQYF
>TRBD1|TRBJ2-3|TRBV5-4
CASIAGTGGAEYF
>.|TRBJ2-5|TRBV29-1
CSVEERTVLQETQYF
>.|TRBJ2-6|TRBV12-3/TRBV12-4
CASSSRPLSGANVLTF
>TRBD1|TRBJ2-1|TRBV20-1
CSATRGLYNEQFF
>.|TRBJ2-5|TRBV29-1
CSVVGETQYF
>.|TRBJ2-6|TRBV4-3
CASSQVEGSGANVLTF
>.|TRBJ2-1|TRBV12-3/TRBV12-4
CASTLQGFNNEQFF
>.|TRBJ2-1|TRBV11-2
CASSLGLSNEQFF
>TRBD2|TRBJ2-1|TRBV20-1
CSARGLGLVVYNEQFF